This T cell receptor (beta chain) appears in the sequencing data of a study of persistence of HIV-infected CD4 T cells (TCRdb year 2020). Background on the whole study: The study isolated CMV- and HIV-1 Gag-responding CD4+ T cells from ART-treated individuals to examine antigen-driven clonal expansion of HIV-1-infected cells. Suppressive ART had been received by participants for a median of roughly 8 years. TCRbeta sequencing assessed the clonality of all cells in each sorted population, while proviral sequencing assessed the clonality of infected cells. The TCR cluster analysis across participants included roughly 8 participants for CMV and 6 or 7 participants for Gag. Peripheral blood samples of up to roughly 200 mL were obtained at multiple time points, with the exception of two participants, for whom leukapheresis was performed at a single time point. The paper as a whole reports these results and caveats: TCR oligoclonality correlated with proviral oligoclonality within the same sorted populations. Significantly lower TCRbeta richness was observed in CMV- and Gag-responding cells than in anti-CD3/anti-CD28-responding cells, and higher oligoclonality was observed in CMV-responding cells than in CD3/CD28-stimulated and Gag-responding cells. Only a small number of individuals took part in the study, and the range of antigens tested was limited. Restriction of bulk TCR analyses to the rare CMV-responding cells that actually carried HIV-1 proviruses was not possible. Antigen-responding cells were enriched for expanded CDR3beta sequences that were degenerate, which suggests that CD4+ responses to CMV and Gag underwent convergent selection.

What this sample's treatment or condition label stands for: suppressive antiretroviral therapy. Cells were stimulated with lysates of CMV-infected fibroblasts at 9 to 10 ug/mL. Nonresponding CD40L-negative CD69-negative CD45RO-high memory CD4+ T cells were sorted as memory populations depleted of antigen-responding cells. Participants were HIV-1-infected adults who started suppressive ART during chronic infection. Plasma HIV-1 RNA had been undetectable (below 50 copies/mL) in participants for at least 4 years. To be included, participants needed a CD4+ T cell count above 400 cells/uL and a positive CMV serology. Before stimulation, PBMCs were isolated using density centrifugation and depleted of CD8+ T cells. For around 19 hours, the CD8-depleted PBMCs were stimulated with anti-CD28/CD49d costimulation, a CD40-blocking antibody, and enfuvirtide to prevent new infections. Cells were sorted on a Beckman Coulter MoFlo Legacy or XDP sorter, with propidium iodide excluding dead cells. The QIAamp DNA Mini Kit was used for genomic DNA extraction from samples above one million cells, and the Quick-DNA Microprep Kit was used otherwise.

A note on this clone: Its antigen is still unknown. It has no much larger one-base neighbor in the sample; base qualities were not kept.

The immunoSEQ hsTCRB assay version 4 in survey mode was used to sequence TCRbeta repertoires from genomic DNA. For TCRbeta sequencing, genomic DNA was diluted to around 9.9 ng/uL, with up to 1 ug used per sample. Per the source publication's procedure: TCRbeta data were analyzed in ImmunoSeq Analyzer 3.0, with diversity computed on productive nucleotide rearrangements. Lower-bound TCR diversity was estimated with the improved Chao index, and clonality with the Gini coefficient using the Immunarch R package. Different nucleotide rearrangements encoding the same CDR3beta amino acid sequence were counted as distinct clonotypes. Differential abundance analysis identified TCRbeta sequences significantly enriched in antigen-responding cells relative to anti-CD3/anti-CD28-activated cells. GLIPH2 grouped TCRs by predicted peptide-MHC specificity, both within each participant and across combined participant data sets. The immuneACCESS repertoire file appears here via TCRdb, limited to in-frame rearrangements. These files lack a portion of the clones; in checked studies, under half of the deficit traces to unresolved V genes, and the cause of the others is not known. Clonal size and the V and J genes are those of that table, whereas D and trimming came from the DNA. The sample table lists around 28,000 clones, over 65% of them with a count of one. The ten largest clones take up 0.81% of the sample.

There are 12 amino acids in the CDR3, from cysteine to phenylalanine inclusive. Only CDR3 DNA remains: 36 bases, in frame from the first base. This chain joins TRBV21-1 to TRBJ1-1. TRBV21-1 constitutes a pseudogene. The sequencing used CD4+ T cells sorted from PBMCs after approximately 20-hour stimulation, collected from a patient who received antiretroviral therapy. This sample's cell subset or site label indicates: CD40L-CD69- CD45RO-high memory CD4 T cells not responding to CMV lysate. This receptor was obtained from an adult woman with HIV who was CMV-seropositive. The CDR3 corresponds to CASSPSLTEAFF. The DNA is TGTGCCAGCAGCCCAAGCCTCACTGAAGCTTTCTTT.